The source of this T cell receptor (beta chain) is a study of blood T cells in healthy people across ages. Note on this clonotype: The antigen is not known.

With 0 bases clipped from V and 6 bases from J, the junction kept 14 bases outside the gene matches. CDR1 and CDR2 (germline): DFQATT, SNEGSKA (reference sequence). The CDR3 has 18 amino acids. Then a second PCR, running roughly 7 to 12 cycles, was carried out with a sample-barcoded 5' primer and a J-beta primer mix. MiXCR, applied by TCRdb to the 5' RACE reads, yields one record per CDR3 protein. This table holds more than 800,000 distinct CDR3 sequences, over 35% found once. Regarding the study as a whole: Both naive CD4+ cell counts and diversity were greater in long-lived donors than in aged donors.

This sequence joins TRBV20-1 and TRBJ1-6, with 7 bases aligning to TRBD1. The TCR was taken from a woman in her sixties in good health. The source material was blood. The DNA of the CDR3 is TGCAGTGCTAGAGATTCAATTGCATCACAGGGGACTAATTCACCCCTCCACTTT. Translated: CSARDSIASQGTNSPLHF.